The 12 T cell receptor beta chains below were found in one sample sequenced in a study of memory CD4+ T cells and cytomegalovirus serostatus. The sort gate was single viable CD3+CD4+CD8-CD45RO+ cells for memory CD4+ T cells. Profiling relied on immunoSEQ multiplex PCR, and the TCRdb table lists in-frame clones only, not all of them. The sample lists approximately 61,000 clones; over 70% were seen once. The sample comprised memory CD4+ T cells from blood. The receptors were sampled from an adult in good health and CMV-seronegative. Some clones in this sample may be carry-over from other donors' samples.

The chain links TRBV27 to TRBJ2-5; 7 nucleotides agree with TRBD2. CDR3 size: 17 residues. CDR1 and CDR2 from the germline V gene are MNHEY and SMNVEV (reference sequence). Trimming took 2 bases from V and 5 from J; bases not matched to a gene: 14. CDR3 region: CASSLGVGEGGWETQYF. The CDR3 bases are TGTGCCAGCAGTTTAGGTGTTGGCGAGGGAGGGTGGGAGACCCAGTACTTC.

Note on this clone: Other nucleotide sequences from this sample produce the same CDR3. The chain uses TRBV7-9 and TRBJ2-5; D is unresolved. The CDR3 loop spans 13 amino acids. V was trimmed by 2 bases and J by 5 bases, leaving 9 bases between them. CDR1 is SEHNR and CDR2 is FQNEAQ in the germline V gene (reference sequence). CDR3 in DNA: TGTGCCAGCAGCTTACAAGGTGCGGAGACCCAGTACTTC. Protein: CASSLQGAETQYF.

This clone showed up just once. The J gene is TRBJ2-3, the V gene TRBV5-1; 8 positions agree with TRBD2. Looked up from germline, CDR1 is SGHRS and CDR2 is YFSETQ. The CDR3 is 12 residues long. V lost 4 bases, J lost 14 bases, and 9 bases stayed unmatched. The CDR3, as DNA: TGCGCCAGCAGCCGAGAAGCGGGAGCCGGGTATTTT. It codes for CASSREAGAGYF.

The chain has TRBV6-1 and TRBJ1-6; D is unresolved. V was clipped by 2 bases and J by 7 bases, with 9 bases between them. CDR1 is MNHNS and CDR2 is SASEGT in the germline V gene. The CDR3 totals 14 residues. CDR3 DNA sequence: TGTGCCAGCAGTGAACACATTTCCAATTCACCCCTCCACTTT. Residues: CASSEHISNSPLHF.

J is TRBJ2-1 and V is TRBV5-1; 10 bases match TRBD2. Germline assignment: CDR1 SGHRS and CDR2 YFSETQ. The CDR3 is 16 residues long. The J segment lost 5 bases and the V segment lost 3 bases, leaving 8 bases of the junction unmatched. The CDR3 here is CASSSPTSGKNNEQFF. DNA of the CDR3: TGCGCCAGCAGCTCACCAACTAGCGGGAAGAACAATGAGCAGTTCTTC.

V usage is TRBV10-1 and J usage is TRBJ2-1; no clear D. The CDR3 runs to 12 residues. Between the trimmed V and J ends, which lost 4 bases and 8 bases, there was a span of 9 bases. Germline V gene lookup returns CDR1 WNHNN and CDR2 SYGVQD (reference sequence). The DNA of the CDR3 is TGCGCCAGCAGTGCCAGTTCCTATGAGCAGTTCTTC. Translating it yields CASSASSYEQFF.

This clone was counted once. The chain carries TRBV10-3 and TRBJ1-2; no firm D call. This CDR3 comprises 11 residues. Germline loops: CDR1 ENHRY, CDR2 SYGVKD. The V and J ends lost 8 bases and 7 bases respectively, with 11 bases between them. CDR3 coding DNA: TGTGCCATCGGGAGAGGGAGTGGCTACACCTTC. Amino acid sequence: CAIGRGSGYTF.

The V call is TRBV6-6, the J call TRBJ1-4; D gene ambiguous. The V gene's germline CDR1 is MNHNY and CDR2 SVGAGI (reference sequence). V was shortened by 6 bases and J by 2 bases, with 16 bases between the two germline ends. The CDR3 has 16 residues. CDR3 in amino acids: CASRTALGVTNEKLFF. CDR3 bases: TGTGCCAGCAGGACGGCCCTTGGTGTCACTAATGAAAAACTGTTTTTT.

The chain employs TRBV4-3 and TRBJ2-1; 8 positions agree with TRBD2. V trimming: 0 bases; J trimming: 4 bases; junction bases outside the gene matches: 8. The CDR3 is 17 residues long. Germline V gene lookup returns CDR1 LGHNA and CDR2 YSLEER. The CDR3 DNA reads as TGCGCCAGCAGCCAAGACTTTCGGTTAGCGGGGTACAATGAGCAGTTCTTC. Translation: CASSQDFRLAGYNEQFF.

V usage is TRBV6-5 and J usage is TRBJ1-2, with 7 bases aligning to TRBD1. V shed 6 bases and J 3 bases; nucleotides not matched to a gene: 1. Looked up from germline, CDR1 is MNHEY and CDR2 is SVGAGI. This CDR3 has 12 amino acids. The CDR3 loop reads CASRGTDYGYTF. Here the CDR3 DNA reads TGTGCCAGCAGGGGGACAGACTATGGCTACACCTTC.

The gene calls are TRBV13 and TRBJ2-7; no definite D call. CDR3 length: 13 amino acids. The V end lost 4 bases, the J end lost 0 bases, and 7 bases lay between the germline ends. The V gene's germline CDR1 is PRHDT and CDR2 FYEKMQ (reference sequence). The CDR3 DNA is TGTGCCAGCAGCTCCTGGGGCTCCTACGAGCAGTACTTC. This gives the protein CASSSWGSYEQYF.

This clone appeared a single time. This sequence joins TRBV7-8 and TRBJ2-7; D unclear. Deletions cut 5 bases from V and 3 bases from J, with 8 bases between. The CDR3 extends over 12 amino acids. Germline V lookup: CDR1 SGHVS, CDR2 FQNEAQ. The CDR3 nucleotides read TGTGCCAGCAGCCCTCAATTCTACGAGCAGTACTTC. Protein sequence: CASSPQFYEQYF. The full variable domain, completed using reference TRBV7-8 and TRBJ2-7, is GAGVSQSPRYKVAKRGQDVALRCDPISGHVSLFWYQQALGQGPEFLTYFQNEAQLDKSGLPSDRFFAERPEGSVSTLKIQRTQQEDSAVYLCASSPQFYEQYFGPGTRLTVT.